The 17 T cell receptor beta chains in this list originate from one sample, sequenced in a study of neurological immune-mediated disorders (dated by TCRdb to the late 2010s). Libraries came from 5' RACE. The sample was run on an Illumina HiSeq 2500. Starting from the raw public reads, TCRdb applied fastp trimming at Q25, assembled clones with MiXCR and retained in-frame beta chains. Each CDR3 protein gets just one entry, which takes the most common genes and DNA from the rows behind it. The sample records more than 45,000 distinct CDR3 sequences, about 3% of which are singletons. The leading ten clones occupy 5.5% to 6.5% of the sample. The sequenced sample consisted of PBMCs. Receptors originate from a man in his forties with multiple sclerosis.

This clonotype is judged medium-sized. This chain connects TRBV4-1 to TRBJ2-3; D is unclear. Trimming left V 1 base short and J 2 bases short, with 13 bases between. CDR1 is MGHRA, CDR2 YSYEKL, per germline. This CDR3 contains 16 residues. The CDR3 DNA is TGCGCCAGCAGCCAAGTCGACATGGGCTTCACAGATACGCAGTATTTT. Amino acids: CASSQVDMGFTDTQYF.

This clonotype was recorded at least ten times. The chain has TRBV20-1 and TRBJ1-5; D is perhaps TRBD1 (5 bases). The V end was cut by 3 bases, the J end by 5 bases, with 14 bases between. The germline V gene has CDR1 DFQATT and CDR2 SNEGSKA (reference sequence). The CDR3 is 14 residues long. The CDR3 is CSARSPGQYQPQHF. The DNA for the CDR3 is TGCAGTGCTAGGAGCCCAGGGCAATATCAGCCCCAGCATTTT.

There are many counts of this clonotype. The V and J genes are TRBV7-8 and TRBJ2-5, with a weak D call TRBD2 (6 bases). The germline CDR1 and CDR2 sequences are SGHVS and FQNEAQ. The CDR3 is 15 residues long. The V and J ends lost 4 bases and 5 bases respectively, with 17 bases between them. This chain's CDR3 is CASSSPQEGGETQYF. CDR3 DNA sequence: TGTGCCAGCAGCTCGCCACAGGAGGGCGGGGAGACCCAGTACTTC.

This clonotype was observed at least ten times. This chain connects TRBV18 to TRBJ2-2, with unresolved D. CDR1 is KGHSH, CDR2 LQKENI, per germline. CDR3 length equals 14 residues. V shed 3 bases and J shed 4 bases, with 9 bases lying between them. The CDR3 loop is CASSPVWGTGELFF. The CDR3 bases are TGTGCCAGCTCACCGGTTTGGGGCACCGGGGAGCTGTTTTTT.

This clonotype appeared many times. The chain carries TRBV10-3 and TRBJ2-3; D might be TRBD1 or TRBD2, each matching 5 bases. V was trimmed by 6 bases and J by 0 bases, leaving 13 bases between them. Germline V CDR1 and CDR2: ENHRY, SYGVKD. This CDR3 spans 15 amino acids. The CDR3 nucleotides are TGTGCCATCAGCGATCCCGGGACCAGCACAGATACGCAGTATTTT. Translating gives CAISDPGTSTDTQYF.

The chain couples TRBV3-1 to TRBJ1-6, with 9 positions matching TRBD1. CDR1 is LGHDT, CDR2 YNNKEL, per germline (reference sequence). The V gene end was trimmed by 0 bases and the J gene end by 8 bases; junction bases not matched to a gene: 5. CDR3 length: 16 amino acids. CDR3 in DNA: TGTGCCAGCAGCCAAGATCTGGGACAGGGAGATTCACCCCTCCACTTT. It specifies CASSQDLGQGDSPLHF.

This clonotype was seen ten or more times. This chain connects TRBV7-2 to TRBJ1-1; 8 bases agree with TRBD1. The V gene's germline CDR1 is SGHTA and CDR2 FQGNSA. V lost 5 bases to trimming and J lost 9 bases; unmatched junction nucleotides: 11. The CDR3 has 14 amino acids. The CDR3 is CASSTGQGEPKAFF. DNA of the CDR3: TGTGCCAGCAGCACAGGACAGGGTGAACCTAAAGCTTTCTTT.

This clonotype was seen at least ten times. This chain links TRBV7-2 with TRBJ1-6; the D gene is possibly TRBD1 (6 bases). This CDR3 is built from 15 residues. With 1 base removed from V and 7 bases from J, the gap between germline ends came to 11 bases. Germline V gene lookup returns CDR1 SGHTA and CDR2 FQGNSA. This chain's CDR3 is CASSLVAGENSPLHF. The DNA of the CDR3 is TGTGCCAGCAGCTTAGTGGCAGGGGAAAATTCACCCCTCCACTTT.

This clonotype was detected ten times or more. V usage is TRBV5-6 and J usage is TRBJ1-1, with a possible D match to TRBD1 (5 bases). The V and J ends lost 0 bases and 7 bases respectively, with 7 bases between them. This CDR3 is 12 amino acids long. Germline-derived CDR1 and CDR2 are SGHDT and YYEEEE. The CDR3 bases are TGTGCCAGCAGCTTGGCAGGGTTTGAAGCTTTCTTT. The encoded protein is CASSLAGFEAFF.

This clonotype came up many times. A junction end diverges from the germline sequence, so it may reflect a read error. The chain joins TRBV12-3 or TRBV12-4 to TRBJ1-6; 8 nucleotides agree with TRBD1. The CDR3 contains 14 residues. The DNA for the CDR3 is TGTGCCAGCAGTTCGGGGACAGGATATTCACCCCTCAACTTT. It specifies CASSSGTGYSPLNF.

In this sample, this clonotype turned up many times. The chain is built from TRBV5-6 and TRBJ1-1, with 7 nucleotides matching TRBD1. The CDR3 contains 15 residues. With 3 bases clipped from V and 1 base from J, the junction kept 6 bases outside the gene matches. Germline V CDR1 and CDR2: SGHDT, YYEEEE. As DNA, the CDR3 is TGTGCCAGCAGCTCCGCCAGGACAGGGAACACTGAAGCTTTCTTT. Translation gives CASSSARTGNTEAFF.

This clonotype was seen ten or more times. V usage is TRBV20-1 and J usage is TRBJ2-4; D remains ambiguous. The CDR3 runs to 14 residues. With 5 bases removed from V and 0 bases from J, the gap between germline ends came to 11 bases. In germline, CDR1 is DFQATT, CDR2 SNEGSKA (reference sequence). DNA for the CDR3: TGCAGTGCTTCCCTGCCTCGAGCCAAAAACATTCAGTACTTC. Encoded protein: CSASLPRAKNIQYF.

This clonotype was seen at least ten times. V usage is TRBV28 and J usage is TRBJ1-5; 9 bases agree with TRBD1. There are 16 residues in the CDR3. Germline assignment: CDR1 MDHEN and CDR2 SYDVKM. J gave up 6 bases and V 4 bases, and 10 bases lay outside the gene matches. CDR3 residues: CASSSRGTGSSQPQHF. The CDR3, as DNA: TGTGCCAGCAGTTCTCGAGGGACAGGGTCAAGTCAGCCCCAGCATTTT.

The V gene is TRBV28, the J gene TRBJ1-5, with D hard to call. Germline V gene lookup returns CDR1 MDHEN and CDR2 SYDVKM. This CDR3 region has 15 residues. Trimming removed 1 base at V and 3 bases at J, with 10 bases between. The CDR3 loop is CASSLLLTTNQPQHF. The DNA of the CDR3 is TGTGCCAGCAGTTTATTACTCACAACCAATCAGCCCCAGCATTTT.

This clonotype was found many times. The J gene is TRBJ2-3, the V gene TRBV7-9; 10 bases are a match to TRBD1. The germline V gene encodes CDR1 SEHNR and CDR2 FQNEAQ (reference sequence). This CDR3 has 15 amino acids. Germline trimming cut 5 bases from V and 1 base from J; bases unmatched to any gene: 3. This CDR3 is CASSGGTGGTDTQYF. CDR3 nucleotide sequence: TGTGCCAGCAGCGGGGGGACAGGGGGCACAGATACGCAGTATTTT.

This clonotype occurred many times. The chain carries TRBV7-9 and TRBJ1-2; D not certain. CDR3 length: 15 residues. CDR1 and CDR2 (germline): SEHNR, FQNEAQ (reference sequence). V was cut by 3 bases and J by 0 bases, with 11 bases left in between. The CDR3 loop reads CASSFSPGANYGYTF. For the CDR3, the DNA is TGTGCCAGCAGCTTTTCGCCGGGAGCTAACTATGGCTACACCTTC.

This clonotype has ten or more counts. The chain uses TRBV5-1 and TRBJ1-1; D may be TRBD1 (5 bases). The CDR3 length is 14 residues. The V end was cut by 4 bases, the J end by 0 bases, with 10 bases between. In germline, CDR1 is SGHRS, CDR2 YFSETQ. The CDR3 sequence is CASSQGTVNTEAFF. The CDR3 bases are TGCGCCAGCAGCCAAGGGACGGTGAACACTGAAGCTTTCTTT.